Following are 29 T cell receptor beta chains from one sample sequenced in a study of shared clonotypes between healthy human individuals. Clones were read by immunoSEQ multiplex PCR, and TCRdb kept only the in-frame ones, dropping some. The table shows under 1,100,000 clones, with around 74% occurring only once. What was sequenced was memory CD4+ T cells sorted from blood. Subset noted: CD45RA-negative fraction. The source is a man aged 18 to 30 in good health.

The chain has TRBV30 and TRBJ2-2; D gene unclear. The CDR3 extends over 13 amino acids. V shed 3 bases and J shed 0 bases, with 5 bases lying between them. In germline, CDR1 is GTSNPN, CDR2 SVGIG (reference sequence). As DNA, the CDR3 is TGTGCCTGGAGATTTTCGAACACCGGGGAGCTGTTTTTT. It specifies CAWRFSNTGELFF.

The rearrangement links TRBV7-3 to TRBJ2-2, with TRBD2 matching over 9 bases. Germline lookup yields CDR1 SGHTA and CDR2 FQGTGA. This CDR3 spans 19 amino acids. Trimming cost V 1 base and J 4 bases; bases outside gene matches: 13. CDR3 residues: CASSLSSASGVQSTGELFF. DNA of the CDR3: TGTGCCAGCAGCTTAAGTTCGGCTAGCGGGGTACAGAGCACCGGGGAGCTGTTTTTT.

The V gene is TRBV25-1, the J gene TRBJ2-2; D perhaps matches TRBD2 (5 bases). Looked up from germline, CDR1 is MGHDK and CDR2 is SYGVNS. V dropped 5 bases and J dropped 5 bases, with 12 bases sitting between them. The CDR3 runs 14 residues. CDR3 nucleotide sequence: TGTGCCAGCAGTCCACGGACTCAAACCGGGGAGCTGTTTTTT. Amino acid sequence: CASSPRTQTGELFF.

V is TRBV7-2 and J is TRBJ2-3; TRBD2 matches at 14 bases. Germline values: CDR1 SGHTA, CDR2 FQGNSA. This CDR3 is built from 17 residues. V dropped 3 bases and J dropped 8; count of bases not matched to a gene: 10. In DNA, the CDR3 is TGTGCCAGCAGCTTCCCGACTAGCGGGAGGGCCTCGGGTACGCAGTATTTT. It yields the protein CASSFPTSGRASGTQYF.

The chain uses TRBV30 and TRBJ1-3, with a weak D call TRBD1 (5 bases). V lost 3 bases, J lost 0 bases, and 9 bases lay in between. CDR3 length: 14 residues. The V gene's germline CDR1 is GTSNPN and CDR2 SVGIG (reference sequence). The chain's CDR3 is CAWSVGTSGNTIYF. In nucleotides, the CDR3 is TGTGCCTGGAGCGTAGGGACCTCTGGAAACACCATATATTTT.

The chain recombines TRBV7-9 with TRBJ2-1, with 10 bases identical to TRBD2. Per the germline V gene, CDR1 is SEHNR and CDR2 is FQNEAQ (reference sequence). This CDR3 spans 14 amino acids. The CDR3 loop is CVSRASGRGNEQFF. The DNA of the CDR3 is TGTGTCTCCCGGGCTAGCGGGAGAGGTAATGAGCAGTTCTTC.

The V gene is TRBV5-1, the J gene TRBJ2-2; D not resolved. The V and J ends lost 0 bases and 5 bases respectively, with 14 bases between them. The CDR3 has 16 amino acids. From germline, CDR1 is SGHRS and CDR2 YFSETQ. This chain's CDR3 is CASSLAGRPDTGELFF. As DNA, the CDR3 is TGCGCCAGCAGCTTGGCCGGGCGGCCGGATACCGGGGAGCTGTTTTTT.

The J gene is TRBJ2-3, the V gene TRBV9; D gene ambiguous. Germline V gene lookup returns CDR1 SGDLS and CDR2 YYNGEE. The CDR3 totals 14 residues. V lost 3 bases and J lost 1, with 9 bases in between. CDR3 amino acids: CASSGLDRTDTQYF. CDR3 DNA sequence: TGTGCCAGCAGCGGACTGGACCGCACAGATACGCAGTATTTT.

The chain couples TRBV19 to TRBJ1-2; a possible D gene is TRBD1 (5 bases). V lost 1 base and J 9 bases, leaving 18 bases between the germline ends. The germline V gene encodes CDR1 LNHDA and CDR2 SQIVND (reference sequence). The CDR3 is made up of 15 amino acids. CDR3 coding DNA: TGTGCCAGTAGTATAGGAACAGGCGCCACGGGTAGCTACACCTTC. Amino acid sequence: CASSIGTGATGSYTF.

The CDR3 region has the DNA TGCGCCAGCAGCCAAGCTACCGGGACACCTACTTTCTTT. Its translation is CASSQATGTPTFF. The chain couples TRBV10-1 to TRBJ1-1, with D perhaps matching TRBD1 (6 bases). V was clipped by 6 bases and J by 12 bases, with 20 bases between them. Germline loops: CDR1 WNHNN, CDR2 SYGVQD (reference sequence). This CDR3 spans 13 amino acids.

The chain couples TRBV2 to TRBJ2-7; D perhaps matches TRBD1 (5 bases). Trimming shortened V by 7 bases and J by 2 bases, and 18 bases separated the two germline ends. The CDR3 covers 15 residues. Germline V gene data show CDR1 as SNHLY and CDR2 as FYNNEI. Here the CDR3 reads CASNPSADRAYEQYF. CDR3 DNA: TGTGCCAGCAACCCCTCCGCCGACAGAGCCTACGAGCAGTACTTC.

The chain has TRBV12-5 and TRBJ1-1; D remains ambiguous. Trimming stripped 4 bases from V and 11 bases from J, with 11 bases between. The CDR3 extends over 11 amino acids. The V gene's germline CDR1 is LGHNT and CDR2 FRNRAP. This CDR3 reads CASGSSVLAFF. In DNA form, the CDR3 reads TGTGCTAGTGGTTCCTCCGTTTTGGCTTTCTTT.

The table lists this clone with a count of one. The chain employs TRBV5-8 and TRBJ1-5, with 8 bases aligning to TRBD1. The CDR3 spans 14 residues. The trim removed 4 bases at V and 4 bases at J, leaving 4 bases unmatched. From germline, CDR1 is SGHTS and CDR2 YDEGEE. This chain's CDR3 is CASSPGQANQPQHF. CDR3 DNA: TGTGCCAGCAGCCCGGGACAGGCAAATCAGCCCCAGCATTTT.

The V call is TRBV6-1, the J call TRBJ1-1; D gene ambiguous. V lost 10 bases and J 1 base, leaving 13 bases between the germline ends. The germline CDR1 and CDR2 sequences are MNHNS and SASEGT. The CDR3 runs to 13 residues. CDR3 region: CATTVRANTEAFF. CDR3 DNA sequence: TGTGCCACCACCGTAAGGGCGAACACTGAAGCTTTCTTT.

The CDR3 DNA is TGTGCCAGCTCACCACAGACAGGGGCCACTAGCTCTGGAAACACCATATATTTT. Translated: CASSPQTGATSSGNTIYF. V usage is TRBV18 and J usage is TRBJ1-3, with 8 bases fitting TRBD1. The ends lost 1 base at V and 0 bases at J; junction bases unmatched: 8. Per germline, CDR1 KGHSH and CDR2 LQKENI. This CDR3 contains 18 residues. The whole variable domain, filled in from reference TRBV18 and TRBJ1-3, reads NAGVMQNPRHLVRRRGQEARLRCSPMKGHSHVYWYRQLPEEGLKFMVYLQKENIIDESGMPKERFSAEFPKEGPSILRIQQVVRGDSAAYFCASSPQTGATSSGNTIYFGEGSWLTVV.

The chain links TRBV28 to TRBJ1-6; no clear D. This CDR3 has 14 amino acids. The V gene lost 5 bases and the J gene lost 7 bases, with 12 bases spanning the gap. Germline CDR1 reads MDHEN; CDR2 reads SYDVKM. The CDR3 DNA reads TGTGCCAGCAGTGGTTGGGTAGAGAATTCACCCCTCCACTTT. Translated: CASSGWVENSPLHF.

The V call is TRBV6-4, the J call TRBJ1-1; D not certain. There are 14 residues in the CDR3. The V end was cut by 0 bases, the J end by 1 base, with 6 bases between. Germline V gene lookup returns CDR1 MRHNA and CDR2 SNTAGT. CDR3 in amino acids: CASSDSRANTEAFF. The CDR3 DNA sequence: TGTGCCAGCAGTGACTCAAGGGCGAACACTGAAGCTTTCTTT.

The chain has TRBV7-6 and TRBJ1-4; possibly TRBD1 for D (5 bases). There are 14 residues in the CDR3. Germline CDR1 SGHVS, CDR2 FNYEAQ. The ends were cut back, 5 bases at V and 8 bases at J, with 15 bases in the middle. This CDR3 reads CASSPPGMQEKLFF. CDR3 bases: TGTGCCAGCAGCCCCCCAGGGATGCAGGAAAAACTGTTTTTT.

The chain carries TRBV19 and TRBJ1-2, with D uncertain. The germline V gene encodes CDR1 LNHDA and CDR2 SQIVND (reference sequence). Trimming left V 6 bases short and J 8 bases short, with 13 bases between. The CDR3 sequence is 12 residues long. CDR3 in DNA: TGTGCCAGTAGCACGTCACGAGGGGGCTACACCTTC. Its protein product is CASSTSRGGYTF.

The chain uses TRBV7-6 and TRBJ2-7, with D possibly being TRBD2 (5 bases). Deletions cut 3 bases from V and 6 bases from J, with 15 bases between. The germline V gene encodes CDR1 SGHVS and CDR2 FNYEAQ. The CDR3 runs to 14 residues. In DNA form, the CDR3 reads TGTGCCAGCAGCTTGTTCGGGATCACCGCCGAGCAGTACTTC. Amino acids: CASSLFGITAEQYF.

The V and J genes are TRBV7-9 and TRBJ1-2; a weak D match, TRBD1 (5 bases). The CDR3 extends over 12 amino acids. V lost 3 bases, J lost 6 bases, and 8 bases lay in between. Germline lookup yields CDR1 SEHNR and CDR2 FQNEAQ (reference sequence). The CDR3 sequence is CASSFRGHGYTF. CDR3 in DNA: TGTGCCAGCAGCTTCCGGGGACATGGCTACACCTTC.

Comment on this clone: A much larger clone is a single base away; this may be a read error. This rearrangement joins TRBV4-3 to TRBJ2-2; 10 bases line up with TRBD1. CDR1 is LGHNA, CDR2 YSLEER, per germline. The CDR3 has 14 amino acids. J gave up 6 bases and V 4 bases, and 2 bases lay outside the gene matches. The CDR3, as DNA: TGCGCCAGCAGCCGGGACAGGGGTTCCGGGGAGCTGTTTTTT. Translation gives CASSRDRGSGELFF.

The chain links TRBV7-2 to TRBJ1-4; 8 positions agree with TRBD1. CDR3 length: 14 residues. Trimming at V came to 4 bases and at J to 7 bases, leaving 5 bases not matched to a gene. The germline V gene has CDR1 SGHTA and CDR2 FQGNSA. In DNA, the CDR3 is TGTGCCAGCAGCTCGCAGGGGGCCAGTGAAAAACTGTTTTTT. This translates into CASSSQGASEKLFF.

This chain uses TRBV28 with TRBJ2-7; D possibly corresponds to TRBD2 (6 bases). Germline V gene sequence: CDR1 MDHEN, CDR2 SYDVKM. Trimming stripped 8 bases from V and 2 bases from J, with 22 bases between. This CDR3 spans 16 amino acids. CDR3 sequence reads: CASSRPEGGGAYEQYF. DNA for the CDR3: TGTGCCAGCTCCCGTCCGGAGGGCGGAGGGGCCTACGAGCAGTACTTC. The full variable domain, completed using reference TRBV28 and TRBJ2-7, is DVKVTQSSRYLVKRTGEKVFLECVQDMDHENMFWYRQDPGLGLRLIYFSYDVKMKEKGDIPEGYSVSREKKERFSLILESASTNQTSMYLCASSRPEGGGAYEQYFGPGTRLTVT.

This chain links TRBV29-1 with TRBJ2-1; no definite D call. Per germline, CDR1 SQVTM and CDR2 ANQGSEA. Trimming pared 6 bases from V and 12 bases from J, leaving 21 bases between. This CDR3 comprises 13 residues. The CDR3, as DNA: TGCAGCGTCCCGTCTCACCTATTATCCCTGCAGTTCTTC. Protein: CSVPSHLLSLQFF.

V gene TRBV2 combines with J gene TRBJ2-2, with D possibly being TRBD1 or TRBD2 (5 bases each). Germline CDR1 reads SNHLY; CDR2 reads FYNNEI. The CDR3 extends over 12 amino acids. V lost 5 bases and J 13 bases, leaving 14 bases between the germline ends. The CDR3 nucleotides are TGTGCCAGCAGTCTGGGGGTCTCGGGGCTGTTTTTT. Translation: CASSLGVSGLFF. The full variable domain, rest sourced from reference TRBV2 and TRBJ2-2, is EPEVTQTPSHQVTQMGQEVILRCVPISNHLYFYWYRQILGQKVEFLVSFYNNEISEKSEIFDDQFSVERPDGSNFTLKIRSTKLEDSAMYFCASSLGVSGLFFGEGSRLTVL.

Regarding this clone: The sample contains more than one DNA sequence encoding this CDR3. The chain uses TRBV6-5 and TRBJ2-7; possibly TRBD2 for D (6 bases). The CDR3 is 14 amino acids. V gave up 4 bases and J gave up 3 bases, with 13 bases separating them. Germline V CDR1 and CDR2: MNHEY, SVGAGI. CDR3 loop: CASSSGGEYYEQYF. For the CDR3, the DNA is TGTGCCAGCAGTTCCGGCGGGGAATACTACGAGCAGTACTTC.

CDR3 sequence: CASSRYSGLGDTQYF. DNA of the CDR3: TGTGCCAGCAGCAGATACTCGGGGCTTGGGGATACGCAGTATTTT. V usage is TRBV9 and J usage is TRBJ2-3; D could derive from TRBD1 or TRBD2 (5 bases each). The ends were cut back, 4 bases at V and 6 bases at J, with 18 bases in the middle. The CDR3 runs to 15 residues. The germline gives CDR1 SGDLS, CDR2 YYNGEE. Full variable domain (missing parts from reference TRBV9 and TRBJ2-3): DSGVTQTPKHLITATGQRVTLRCSPRSGDLSVYWYQQSLDQGLQFLIQYYNGEERAKGNILERFSAQQFPDLHSELNLSSLELGDSALYFCASSRYSGLGDTQYFGPGTRLTVL.

V and J are TRBV28 and TRBJ1-1; 7 nucleotides align to TRBD1. The CDR3 runs to 15 residues. Germline trimming cut 5 bases from V and 3 bases from J; bases unmatched to any gene: 9. CDR1 MDHEN and CDR2 SYDVKM come from the germline V gene. CDR3 bases: TGTGCCAGCAGTAAAACAGGGGACTGGTACACTGAAGCTTTCTTT. It yields the protein CASSKTGDWYTEAFF.